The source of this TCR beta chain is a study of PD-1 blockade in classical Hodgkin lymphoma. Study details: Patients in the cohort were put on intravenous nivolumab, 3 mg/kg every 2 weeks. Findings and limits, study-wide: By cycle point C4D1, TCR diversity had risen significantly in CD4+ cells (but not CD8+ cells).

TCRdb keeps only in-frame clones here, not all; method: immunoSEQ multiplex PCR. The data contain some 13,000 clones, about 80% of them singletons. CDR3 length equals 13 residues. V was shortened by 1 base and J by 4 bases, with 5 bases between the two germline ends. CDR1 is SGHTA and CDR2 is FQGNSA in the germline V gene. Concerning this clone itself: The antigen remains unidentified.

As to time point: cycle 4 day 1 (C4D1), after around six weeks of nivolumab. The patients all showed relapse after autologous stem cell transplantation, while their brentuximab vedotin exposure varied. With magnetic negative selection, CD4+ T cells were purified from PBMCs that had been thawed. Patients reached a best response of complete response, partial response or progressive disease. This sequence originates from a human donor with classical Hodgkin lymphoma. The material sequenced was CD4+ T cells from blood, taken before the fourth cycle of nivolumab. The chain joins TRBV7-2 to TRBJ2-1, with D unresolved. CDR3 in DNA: TGTGCCAGCAGCTTAGTGGGGTACAATGAGCAGTTCTTC. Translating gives CASSLVGYNEQFF.